This T cell receptor (beta chain) was captured by sequencing in a study of blood T cells in healthy people across ages. Whole-study results and caveats: Diversity figures based on one million T cells were deemed too low. Relative to aged donors, long-lived donors carried more naive CD4+ cells and displayed higher diversity.

Extracted total RNA amounted to at least 5.5 micrograms for each sample. About this clonotype itself: Its antigen is still unknown. A much larger clone differs from this one at a single base, so this may be a read error.

The CDR3 consists of 15 residues. Germline V gives CDR1 DFQATT, CDR2 SNEGSKA (reference sequence). A second PCR of roughly 7 to 11 cycles used a sample-barcoded 5' primer and a J-beta primer mix. TCRdb re-called the 5' RACE reads through MiXCR, storing one row per CDR3 protein. The table records 710,000 or so distinct CDR3 sequences, less than 40% of them present only once. Sequencing input: blood. This TCR came from an elderly woman in good health. The chain carries TRBV20-1 and TRBJ2-5, with 12 positions matching TRBD2. The better agreement between TRBJ2-1 and the DNA end casts doubt on the J call. In DNA, the CDR3 is TGCAGTGCTAGAACTAGCGGGGGGTACCAAGAGACCCAGTTCTTC. Amino acids: CSARTSGGYQETQFF.